The clone carrying this TCR beta chain was counted between two and nine times. Antigen specificity is unknown. This sample stems from a study of identical twins. Study outcomes and limitations: Abundant beta clonotypes from cord blood bore fewer insertions; memory repertoires lacked this pattern. The study found that models underestimated out-of-frame TCR alpha sharing in monozygotic twins.

A universal primer site was incorporated via template switching, and the cDNA contained unique molecular identifiers. TCRdb processed the 5' RACE reads anew with MiXCR; each CDR3 protein has one entry. This sample has hundreds of thousands of distinct CDR3 sequences, with around 8.6% found just once. Among all donors, each was a healthy Caucasian. This sample also belongs to another study, concerning yellow fever vaccine responses in identical twins.

Sequencing was done on a sample of PBMCs. The clonotype comes from a young woman in good health.

The CDR3 loop is CASSPRGWSYEQYF. The CDR3 coding sequence is TGTGCCAGCAGTCCCCGGGGTTGGAGTTACGAGCAGTACTTC. The rearrangement joins TRBV3-1 to TRBJ2-7, with D tentatively TRBD2 (5 bases). This CDR3 has 14 residues. Germline values: CDR1 LGHDT, CDR2 YNNKEL (reference sequence). V dropped 6 bases and J dropped 4 bases, with 16 bases sitting between them.